The 19 T cell receptor beta chains given below trace back to one sample, sequenced in a study of spatial heterogeneity in lung cancer. Specified time point: sample taken at primary tumor resection. Without sorting, whole RNA was sequenced from tumor, nontumor lung or frozen PBMC. MiXCR, run by TCRdb on the 5' RACE reads, gives a single entry per CDR3 protein. The sample has some 47,000 distinct CDR3 sequences; roughly 7.5% are singletons. Sequencing was performed on PBMCs, taken at surgery. The source of these receptors is a female donor with early-stage non-small cell lung cancer.

V gene TRBV6-2 or TRBV6-3 combines with J gene TRBJ2-1; D gene ambiguous. This CDR3 comprises 14 residues. Deletions cut 9 bases from V and 2 bases from J, with 14 bases between. CDR1 and CDR2 from the germline V gene are MNHEY and SVGEGT. The CDR3 DNA follows: TGTGCCAGTTATTCATCGAGGACCTACAATGAGCAGTTCTTC. Translated: CASYSSRTYNEQFF.

This clonotype was detected ten times or more. The chain employs TRBV7-2 and TRBJ2-1; perhaps TRBD2 as D (6 bases). V lost 1 base and J 9 bases, leaving 10 bases between the germline ends. Germline V gives CDR1 SGHTA, CDR2 FQGNSA. This CDR3 is built from 13 residues. CDR3 region: CASSLVLRGEQFF. CDR3 DNA: TGTGCCAGCAGCTTAGTTTTGCGGGGTGAGCAGTTCTTC.

This clonotype was seen repeatedly, ten times or more. V is TRBV7-3 and J is TRBJ2-2; D is possibly TRBD2 (5 bases). Trimming cost V 3 bases and J 4 bases, with 9 bases left between them. In germline, CDR1 is SGHTA, CDR2 FQGTGA. The CDR3 loop spans 14 amino acids. This chain's CDR3 is CASSLDSSTGELFF. As DNA, the CDR3 is TGTGCCAGCAGCTTGGACTCCAGCACCGGGGAGCTGTTTTTT.

In this sample, this clonotype turned up many times. The DNA for the CDR3 is TGCAGCGTTGGAACCCTAACGGGGTCCCAAGAGACCCAGTACTTC. Encoded protein: CSVGTLTGSQETQYF. The chain joins TRBV29-1 to TRBJ2-5; TRBD2 might be the D (5 bases). The CDR3 loop spans 15 amino acids. V was shortened by 4 bases and J by 1 base, with 16 bases between the two germline ends. Germline V lookup: CDR1 SQVTM, CDR2 ANQGSEA.

The J gene is TRBJ2-5, the V gene TRBV3-1; tentatively, D is TRBD1 (6 bases). Germline CDR1 reads LGHDT; CDR2 reads YNNKEL (reference sequence). V lost 2 bases and J lost 4, with 20 bases in between. The CDR3 has 17 amino acids. The CDR3 DNA follows: TGTGCCAGCAGCCAACCAAGGCCAAAGGGGGTAACAGAGACCCAGTACTTC. As protein: CASSQPRPKGVTETQYF.

This clonotype appeared many times. V is TRBV20-1 and J is TRBJ1-1; TRBD1 might be the D (5 bases). Germline CDR1 and CDR2: DFQATT and SNEGSKA (reference sequence). The CDR3 is 11 residues long. The CDR3 protein is CSRVMNTEAFF. DNA for the CDR3: TGCAGCAGGGTCATGAACACTGAAGCTTTCTTT.

This chain connects TRBV4-3 to TRBJ2-5; either TRBD1 or TRBD2 may supply D (7 bases each). From germline, CDR1 is LGHNA and CDR2 YSLEER. The germline V and J ends were trimmed by 0 bases and 5 bases, with 19 bases remaining between them. This CDR3 contains 17 residues. CDR3 coding DNA: TGCGCCAGCAGCCAAGAGGCGGCAGGGGGGGTCGGGGAGACCCAGTACTTC. As protein: CASSQEAAGGVGETQYF.

This clonotype was seen a handful of times. CDR3 sequence (DNA): TGCGCCAGCAGCTTTGAGGACAGGGTAGTGGGAAATGAGCAGTTCTTC. Translation: CASSFEDRVVGNEQFF. The V call is TRBV5-1, the J call TRBJ2-1, with 8 bases matching TRBD1. The CDR3 runs to 16 residues. V was pared by 2 bases and J by 7 bases, with 11 bases of the junction left unmatched. Germline CDR1 reads SGHRS; CDR2 reads YFSETQ. The full variable domain, completed using reference TRBV5-1 and TRBJ2-1, is KAGVTQTPRYLIKTRGQQVTLSCSPISGHRSVSWYQQTPGQGLQFLFEYFSETQRNKGNFPGRFSGRQFSNSRSEMNVSTLELGDSALYLCASSFEDRVVGNEQFFGPGTRLTVL.

This chain joins TRBV7-7 and TRBJ2-3; D is perhaps TRBD1 (6 bases). The CDR3 loop spans 13 amino acids. Trimming pared 4 bases from V and 5 bases from J, leaving 10 bases between. The germline gives CDR1 SSHAT, CDR2 FNYEAQ (reference sequence). In nucleotides, the CDR3 is TGTGCCAGCAGCTCACAGGGAGAAGATACGCAGTATTTT. Translation gives CASSSQGEDTQYF.

Ten or more counts support this clonotype. The chain has TRBV29-1 and TRBJ1-1; 10 nucleotides align to TRBD1. CDR1 and CDR2 from the germline V gene are SQVTM and ANQGSEA. The CDR3 spans 15 residues. The trim removed 1 base at V and 8 bases at J, leaving 10 bases unmatched. This CDR3 reads CSVEVGWSGQGEAFF. DNA for the CDR3: TGCAGCGTTGAAGTAGGGTGGTCGGGACAGGGGGAAGCTTTCTTT. Variable domain in full (rest from reference TRBV29-1 and TRBJ1-1): SAVISQKPSRDICQRGTSLTIQCQVDSQVTMMFWYRQQPGQSLTLIATANQGSEATYESGFVIDKFPISRPNLTFSTLTVSNMSPEDSSIYLCSVEVGWSGQGEAFFGQGTRLTVV.

CDR3 bases: TGCGCCAGCAGCCCAGAAATGGGGTGGGGCACAGATACGCAGTATTTT. It translates to CASSPEMGWGTDTQYF. The rearrangement links TRBV4-1 to TRBJ2-3; D remains unclear. Per the germline V gene, CDR1 is MGHRA and CDR2 is YSYEKL. The ends were cut back, 4 bases at V and 1 base at J, with 15 bases in the middle. This CDR3 is 16 amino acids long.

This clonotype was observed at least ten times. This chain uses TRBV14 with TRBJ1-2; D unresolved. This CDR3 is 15 amino acids long. Trimming took off 0 bases at V and 1 base at J, with 9 bases between the two ends. CDR1 SGHDN and CDR2 FVKESK come from the germline V gene. DNA of the CDR3: TGTGCCAGCAGCCAAGAGGTCGGACTTAACTATGGCTACACCTTC. Its translation: CASSQEVGLNYGYTF. Combining the CDR3 with reference TRBV14 and TRBJ1-2 gives the whole variable domain EAGVTQFPSHSVIEKGQTVTLRCDPISGHDNLYWYRRVMGKEIKFLLHFVKESKQDESGMPNNRFLAERTGGTYSTLKVQPAELEDSGVYFCASSQEVGLNYGYTFGSGTRLTVV.

This clonotype was counted only a few times. The chain couples TRBV9 to TRBJ2-1; 9 bases line up with TRBD1. Trimming removed 2 bases from V and 6 bases from J; junction bases left unmatched: 3. Per germline, CDR1 SGDLS and CDR2 YYNGEE. This CDR3 contains 14 residues. Here the CDR3 DNA reads TGTGCCAGCAGCGTTTCGGGACAGGGCAATGAGCAGTTCTTC. It yields the protein CASSVSGQGNEQFF.

There are many counts of this clonotype. The chain carries TRBV28 and TRBJ2-7, with 7 bases identical to TRBD2. V shed 3 bases, J shed 3 bases, and the junction held 5 bases outside the gene matches. Germline V gene sequence: CDR1 MDHEN, CDR2 SYDVKM. The CDR3 has 14 amino acids. As DNA, the CDR3 is TGTGCCAGCAGTTTGGGAGGGGACCACTACGAGCAGTACTTC. Protein: CASSLGGDHYEQYF.

Many counts were recorded for this clonotype. The chain employs TRBV6-2 or TRBV6-3 and TRBJ1-1, with D unresolved. The CDR3 length is 13 residues. Germline CDR1 MNHEY, CDR2 SVGEGT. V shed 7 bases and J shed 3 bases, with 12 bases lying between them. CDR3 residues: CASTKDFHTEAFF. Here the CDR3 DNA reads TGTGCCAGCACCAAGGACTTTCACACTGAAGCTTTCTTT.

The rearrangement uses TRBV28 and TRBJ1-5; D gene uncertain. The CDR3 is 14 residues long. In germline, CDR1 is MDHEN, CDR2 SYDVKM. The V and J ends lost 2 bases and 5 bases respectively, with 10 bases between them. The CDR3 bases are TGTGCCAGCAGTTTAGCAGCTCCTTATCAGCCCCAGCATTTT. Translating gives CASSLAAPYQPQHF.

In DNA, the CDR3 is TGTGCCAGCAGTCGGGACGGAAGAGTAAACACTGAAGCTTTCTTT. Translated, it gives CASSRDGRVNTEAFF. The gene calls are TRBV2 and TRBJ1-1, with a weak D call TRBD1 (5 bases). From germline, CDR1 is SNHLY and CDR2 FYNNEI. The V end was cut by 5 bases, the J end by 2 bases, with 15 bases between. This CDR3 contains 15 residues. Supplemented by reference TRBV2 and TRBJ1-1, the full variable domain reads EPEVTQTPSHQVTQMGQEVILRCVPISNHLYFYWYRQILGQKVEFLVSFYNNEISEKSEIFDDQFSVERPDGSNFTLKIRSTKLEDSAMYFCASSRDGRVNTEAFFGQGTRLTVV.

This clonotype was counted ten times or more. The chain uses TRBV20-1 and TRBJ2-5; no clear D. Germline CDR1 reads DFQATT; CDR2 reads SNEGSKA (reference sequence). CDR3 length equals 11 residues. The CDR3 reads CSLPEQETQYF. CDR3 DNA sequence: TGCAGCCTTCCGGAACAAGAGACCCAGTACTTC.

Only a few counts were recorded for this clonotype. The chain recombines TRBV7-2 with TRBJ2-5; 8 positions agree with TRBD1. Germline assignment: CDR1 SGHTA and CDR2 FQGNSA. This CDR3 is 16 amino acids long. The trim removed 4 bases at V and 5 bases at J, leaving 12 bases unmatched. The CDR3 DNA is TGTGCCAGCAGCTCCACCGGCTCCGGGACAGGCGAGACCCAGTACTTC. As protein: CASSSTGSGTGETQYF. Looking up the rest from reference TRBV7-2 and TRBJ2-5 gives the full variable domain: GAGVSQSPSNKVTEKGKDVELRCDPISGHTALYWYRQSLGQGLEFLIYFQGNSAPDKSGLPSDRFSAERTGGSVSTLTIQRTQQEDSAVYLCASSSTGSGTGETQYFGPGTRLLVL.